The next 10 T cell receptor beta chains were all read from a single sample in a study of spatial heterogeneity in lung cancer. Time point specified: sample taken at primary tumor resection. MiXCR was run by TCRdb on the 5' RACE reads, yielding one entry per CDR3 protein. The repertoire holds tens of thousands of distinct CDR3 sequences, with 7% to 7.5% as singletons. This specimen consisted of PBMCs, obtained at surgery. These receptors were taken from a female donor with early-stage non-small cell lung cancer.

The CDR3 reads CAWSPQGYEQYF. The CDR3 DNA follows: TGTGCCTGGAGCCCCCAGGGTTACGAGCAGTACTTC. The rearrangement joins TRBV30 to TRBJ2-7; D may be TRBD1 (5 bases). Germline V gene sequence: CDR1 GTSNPN, CDR2 SVGIG (reference sequence). V was pared by 3 bases and J by 4 bases, with 10 bases between. The CDR3 is 12 amino acids. The whole variable domain, remainder taken from reference TRBV30 and TRBJ2-7, is SQTIHQWPATLVQPVGSPLSLECTVEGTSNPNLYWYRQAAGRGLQLLFYSVGIGQISSEVPQNLSASRPQDRQFILSSKKLLLSDSGFYLCAWSPQGYEQYFGPGTRLTVT.

This chain links TRBV20-1 with TRBJ2-1; 11 nucleotides line up with TRBD2. The CDR3 is 15 residues long. Trimming at V came to 5 bases and at J to 5 bases, leaving 8 bases not matched to a gene. Germline V CDR1 and CDR2: DFQATT, SNEGSKA (reference sequence). The CDR3 coding sequence is TGCAGTGCTGTCCCGACTAGCGGGATCGACAATGAGCAGTTCTTC. Amino acid sequence: CSAVPTSGIDNEQFF.

This clonotype has a handful of counts. V gene TRBV6-5 combines with J gene TRBJ1-2, with D hard to call. This CDR3 contains 13 residues. Trimming pared 6 bases from V and 8 bases from J, leaving 16 bases between. Germline V gene lookup returns CDR1 MNHEY and CDR2 SVGAGI. CDR3 in DNA: TGTGCCAGCAGCCCCGTTGTGGGGAGCGGCTACACCTTC. It encodes CASSPVVGSGYTF.

This clonotype was seen more than once but under ten times. CDR3: CASSPRTGGDTEAFF. The CDR3 DNA reads TGCGCCAGCAGCCCCCGGACAGGGGGTGATACTGAAGCTTTCTTT. The chain carries TRBV5-1 and TRBJ1-1, with 10 bases that match TRBD1. This CDR3 is 15 amino acids long. The V and J ends lost 4 bases and 5 bases, in that order; junction bases with no gene match: 8. Germline V gene data show CDR1 as SGHRS and CDR2 as YFSETQ.

This clonotype occurred many times. V usage is TRBV6-1 and J usage is TRBJ2-6; D is perhaps TRBD1 or TRBD2 (5 bases each). Trimming removed 7 bases from V and 11 bases from J, with 24 bases in between. Per the germline V gene, CDR1 is MNHNS and CDR2 is SASEGT. This CDR3 region has 16 residues. Here the CDR3 reads CASTRRGSESYYVLTF. For the CDR3, the DNA is TGTGCCAGCACGCGTCGGGGCAGCGAATCCTATTACGTCCTGACTTTC.

To note about this clonotype: Given a much more abundant clone one base away, this may be a read error. The V call is TRBV4-3, the J call TRBJ2-5; D is undetermined. Germline lookup yields CDR1 LGHNA and CDR2 YSLEER. Trimming took off 3 bases at V and 5 bases at J, with 10 bases between the two ends. The CDR3 covers 13 residues. The CDR3 reads CASSQRIAETQYF. In DNA form, the CDR3 reads TGCGCCAGCAGCCAGCGAATAGCTGAGACCCAGTACTTC.

This clonotype was picked up many times. The rearrangement links TRBV7-9 to TRBJ1-3; TRBD1 matches at 7 bases. The trim removed 2 bases at V and 0 bases at J, leaving 7 bases unmatched. Germline lookup yields CDR1 SEHNR and CDR2 FQNEAQ (reference sequence). The CDR3 is 17 amino acids. The CDR3 sequence: CASSLLRTGSSGNTIYF. As DNA, the CDR3 is TGTGCCAGCAGCTTACTTCGGACAGGTAGCTCTGGAAACACCATATATTTT. The full variable domain, completed using reference TRBV7-9 and TRBJ1-3, is DTGVSQNPRHKITKRGQNVTFRCDPISEHNRLYWYRQTLGQGPEFLTYFQNEAQLEKSRLLSDRFSAERPKGSFSTLEIQRTEQGDSAMYLCASSLLRTGSSGNTIYFGEGSWLTVV.

The chain is built from TRBV7-9 and TRBJ1-3; D is ambiguous. Trimming shortened V by 8 bases and J by 0 bases, and 11 bases separated the two germline ends. This CDR3 is built from 14 residues. Germline V gene lookup returns CDR1 SEHNR and CDR2 FQNEAQ (reference sequence). Here the CDR3 DNA reads TGTGCCAGCGGGCCCGGGAGCTCTGGAAACACCATATATTTT. Protein product: CASGPGSSGNTIYF.

This clonotype has more than one count but fewer than ten. The chain couples TRBV19 to TRBJ2-2, with a possible D match to TRBD1 (5 bases). Germline V CDR1 and CDR2: LNHDA, SQIVND (reference sequence). Trimming removed 2 bases at V and 4 bases at J, with 14 bases between. This CDR3 has 16 amino acids. The CDR3, as DNA: TGTGCCAGTAGTATATGGGCAGGGTCGGGCACCGGGGAGCTGTTTTTT. Translating gives CASSIWAGSGTGELFF.

The chain joins TRBV24-1 to TRBJ2-7; the match to TRBD1 covers 11 bases. Trimming removed 9 bases from V and 0 bases from J; junction bases left unmatched: 3. The CDR3 is 14 amino acids. Germline loops: CDR1 KGHDR, CDR2 SFDVKD. CDR3 region: CATAGTGGSYEQYF. The CDR3 region has the DNA TGTGCCACCGCCGGGACAGGGGGCTCCTACGAGCAGTACTTC.